These 23 T cell receptor beta chains were all obtained from the same sample, sequenced in a study of T cell repertoires in cytomegalovirus infection (dated by TCRdb to 2018 to 2020). The instrument was an Illumina HiSeq 1500. TCRdb's own reprocessing of the public reads used fastp at Q25 and MiXCR and kept productive beta chains. Each entry merges the rows of one CDR3 protein and shows their most common DNA and genes. The sample yields fewer than 700,000 distinct CDR3 sequences; roughly a quarter were counted once. The top ten clonotypes cover less than 9.5% of the sample. The material sequenced was CD8+ T cells from PBMCs. These receptors were taken from a human donor in good health (CMV status not recorded). Some clones in this sample may be carry-over from other donors' samples.

The chain is built from TRBV5-7 and TRBJ2-7, with D possibly being TRBD2 (6 bases). TRBV5-7 is noted as an ORF with a role that remains uncertain. V was clipped by 0 bases and J by 7 bases, with 11 bases between them. The CDR3 loop spans 13 amino acids. Here the CDR3 reads CASSLAVGGEQYF. In DNA form, the CDR3 reads TGTGCCAGCAGCTTGGCCGTAGGAGGGGAGCAGTACTTC.

This clonotype was counted a few times. V usage is TRBV7-2 and J usage is TRBJ2-2; tentative D call: TRBD2 (5 bases). This CDR3 comprises 13 residues. V was clipped by 8 bases and J by 3 bases, with 10 bases between them. Germline-derived CDR1 and CDR2 are SGHTA and FQGNSA. The CDR3 DNA sequence: TGTGCCAGCGAAGGGCGGGACACCGGGGAGCTGTTTTTT. Its protein product is CASEGRDTGELFF.

This chain links TRBV27 with TRBJ2-2; tentative D call: TRBD2 (6 bases). Germline lookup yields CDR1 MNHEY and CDR2 SMNVEV (reference sequence). V gave up 0 bases and J gave up 1 base, with 15 bases separating them. This CDR3 comprises 18 residues. The CDR3 loop reads CASSLSVTAGLNTGELFF. The CDR3 DNA reads TGTGCCAGCAGTTTATCGGTGACTGCGGGGCTGAACACCGGGGAGCTGTTTTTT.

The rearrangement uses TRBV7-3 and TRBJ2-1; 12 bases fit TRBD2. The CDR3 runs to 17 residues. The germline V gene has CDR1 SGHTA and CDR2 FQGTGA. After removal of 4 bases from V and 5 bases from J, the junction contained 9 bases not matched to a gene. In DNA form, the CDR3 reads TGTGCCAGCAGCTCCCTCCCTAGCGGGGGGGCAAACAATGAGCAGTTCTTC. Translated: CASSSLPSGGANNEQFF.

This clonotype was found a few times. The chain recombines TRBV7-9 with TRBJ1-5; 8 nucleotides align to TRBD1. The CDR3 runs to 15 residues. V dropped 7 bases and J dropped 7; count of bases not matched to a gene: 12. Germline lookup yields CDR1 SEHNR and CDR2 FQNEAQ (reference sequence). Here the CDR3 reads CASTDGTGLSQPQHF. DNA of the CDR3: TGTGCCAGCACCGATGGGACAGGTCTAAGCCAGCCCCAGCATTTT. Together with reference TRBV7-9 and TRBJ1-5, the CDR3 gives the full variable domain: DTGVSQNPRHKITKRGQNVTFRCDPISEHNRLYWYRQTLGQGPEFLTYFQNEAQLEKSRLLSDRFSAERPKGSFSTLEIQRTEQGDSAMYLCASTDGTGLSQPQHFGDGTRLSIL.

This clonotype showed up just a few times. The gene calls are TRBV29-1 and TRBJ1-2; D unresolved. Germline loops: CDR1 SQVTM, CDR2 ANQGSEA. V lost 3 bases and J 4 bases, leaving 15 bases between the germline ends. This CDR3 region has 14 residues. The CDR3 region has the DNA TGCAGCGTTGAGTTTGCGGGGAGGTCCTATGGCTACACCTTC. Amino acids: CSVEFAGRSYGYTF.

This clonotype was found many times. The genes are TRBV7-9 and TRBJ1-3; TRBD1 agrees at 8 bases. The germline CDR1 and CDR2 sequences are SEHNR and FQNEAQ (reference sequence). This CDR3 has 17 amino acids. V dropped 0 bases and J dropped 2; count of bases not matched to a gene: 6. The CDR3 DNA is TGTGCCAGCAGCTTAGCGTTGGACAGGGCAACTGGAAACACCATATATTTT. It codes for CASSLALDRATGNTIYF. Drawing the rest from reference TRBV7-9 and TRBJ1-3, the complete variable domain is DTGVSQNPRHKITKRGQNVTFRCDPISEHNRLYWYRQTLGQGPEFLTYFQNEAQLEKSRLLSDRFSAERPKGSFSTLEIQRTEQGDSAMYLCASSLALDRATGNTIYFGEGSWLTVV.

The sample holds many counts of this clonotype. The V and J genes are TRBV5-1 and TRBJ2-3; 7 nucleotides match TRBD2. Germline V CDR1 and CDR2: SGHRS, YFSETQ. The CDR3 is 15 amino acids. V shed 2 bases and J 4 bases; nucleotides not matched to a gene: 7. Here the CDR3 reads CASSLRGAGADTQYF. CDR3 in DNA: TGCGCCAGCAGCTTAAGGGGCGCGGGGGCAGATACGCAGTATTTT.

J is TRBJ2-5 and V is TRBV27; the match to TRBD1 covers 10 bases. The V segment lost 5 bases and the J segment 4 bases; nucleotides outside the gene matches: 10. CDR1 MNHEY and CDR2 SMNVEV come from the germline V gene (reference sequence). CDR3 length: 16 amino acids. CDR3 bases: TGTGCCAGCAGTCCCACCCGGGACAGGGGAGGAGAGACCCAGTACTTC. Its protein product is CASSPTRDRGGETQYF.

The chain combines TRBV20-1 with TRBJ2-3; 9 nucleotides align to TRBD2. Germline-derived CDR1 and CDR2 are DFQATT and SNEGSKA (reference sequence). The ends lost 3 bases at V and 0 bases at J; junction bases unmatched: 4. The CDR3 is made up of 15 amino acids. This CDR3 is CSARLAGLSTDTQYF. The CDR3 nucleotides are TGCAGTGCTAGGCTAGCGGGGCTTAGCACAGATACGCAGTATTTT.

This chain connects TRBV7-6 to TRBJ2-7; D is uncertain. Germline assignment: CDR1 SGHVS and CDR2 FNYEAQ. CDR3 length: 14 amino acids. V was trimmed by 5 bases and J by 0 bases, leaving 11 bases between them. CDR3 sequence reads: CASSQVANSYEQYF. The DNA for the CDR3 is TGTGCCAGCAGCCAAGTGGCAAACTCCTACGAGCAGTACTTC.

This clonotype has just a few counts. The V call is TRBV20-1, the J call TRBJ2-2, with D unresolved. V was cut by 6 bases and J by 3 bases, with 11 bases left in between. This CDR3 has 13 residues. The germline V gene has CDR1 DFQATT and CDR2 SNEGSKA (reference sequence). Written as DNA, the CDR3 is TGCAGTGCCAAAGGCCTAGACACCGGGGAGCTGTTTTTT. Translated, it gives CSAKGLDTGELFF.

The gene calls are TRBV20-1 and TRBJ2-7, with unresolved D. Trimming took 0 bases from V and 2 from J, leaving 5 bases between them. CDR1 is DFQATT, CDR2 SNEGSKA, per germline (reference sequence). This CDR3 spans 12 amino acids. The CDR3 DNA sequence: TGCAGTGCTAGAGATCGTCCCTACGAGCAGTACTTC. Amino acids: CSARDRPYEQYF.

The table lists this clonotype with a few counts. The V gene is TRBV19, the J gene TRBJ2-2, with D possibly being TRBD1 (6 bases). The CDR3 runs 13 residues. The germline CDR1 and CDR2 sequences are LNHDA and SQIVND (reference sequence). The V and J ends lost 11 bases and 3 bases respectively, with 13 bases between them. CDR3 sequence (DNA): TGTGCCTCGACGACAGGTCACACCGGGGAGCTGTTTTTT. It is translated as CASTTGHTGELFF.

V is TRBV7-2 and J is TRBJ1-2, with 7 bases matching TRBD1. Germline lookup yields CDR1 SGHTA and CDR2 FQGNSA. This CDR3 has 14 amino acids. Trimming cost V 1 base and J 6 bases; bases outside gene matches: 5. CDR3 loop: CASSLDEGADGYTF. DNA of the CDR3: TGTGCCAGCAGCTTAGACGAGGGGGCCGATGGCTACACCTTC.

The chain has TRBV7-9 and TRBJ1-1; unclear D gene. The CDR3 consists of 15 residues. Germline assignment: CDR1 SEHNR and CDR2 FQNEAQ (reference sequence). Trimming took 7 bases from V and 1 from J, leaving 16 bases between them. In DNA, the CDR3 is TGTGCCAGCATCCCGCCTCGCGGACCGAACACTGAAGCTTTCTTT. Residues: CASIPPRGPNTEAFF. The entire variable domain, with the rest obtained from reference TRBV7-9 and TRBJ1-1, is as follows: DTGVSQNPRHKITKRGQNVTFRCDPISEHNRLYWYRQTLGQGPEFLTYFQNEAQLEKSRLLSDRFSAERPKGSFSTLEIQRTEQGDSAMYLCASIPPRGPNTEAFFGQGTRLTVV.

J is TRBJ1-1 and V is TRBV3-1, with TRBD1 identical over 9 bases. The CDR3 totals 15 residues. V lost 3 bases, J lost 5 bases, and 7 bases stayed unmatched. Per the germline V gene, CDR1 is LGHDT and CDR2 is YNNKEL (reference sequence). CDR3 DNA sequence: TGTGCCAGCAGCCAGGGTGACAGGGGGGGAACTGAAGCTTTCTTT. Amino acid sequence: CASSQGDRGGTEAFF.

This rearrangement joins TRBV2 to TRBJ2-2; TRBD1 matches 8 bases. This CDR3 contains 16 residues. Germline-derived CDR1 and CDR2 are SNHLY and FYNNEI. V was clipped by 5 bases and J by 0 bases; unmatched bases: 5. This CDR3 is CASSPPGQANTGELFF. CDR3 nucleotide sequence: TGTGCCAGCAGTCCTCCGGGACAGGCGAACACCGGGGAGCTGTTTTTT.

This clonotype was counted between two and nine times. The J gene is TRBJ2-2, the V gene TRBV7-6; D not certain. The germline V and J ends were trimmed by 3 bases and 3 bases, with 14 bases remaining between them. Germline CDR1 is SGHVS and CDR2 is FNYEAQ. The CDR3 has 16 amino acids. CDR3 nucleotides: TGTGCCAGCAGCTTTCCTCCCCGAACGGACACCGGGGAGCTGTTTTTT. As protein: CASSFPPRTDTGELFF.

For this clonotype: This may come from a read error, since a much larger clone is one base off. Because the CDR3 is missing its conserved closing phenylalanine or tryptophan, this is likely a read error. The chain couples TRBV7-3 to TRBJ2-6; the match to TRBD1 covers 7 bases. The germline gives CDR1 SGHTA, CDR2 FQGTGA. Trimming removed 5 bases from V and 0 bases from J; junction bases left unmatched: 10. This CDR3 region has 18 residues. CDR3 DNA: TGTGCCAGCAGCCCGGCCGGGGCAGGGGGCTCTGGGGCCAACGTCCTGACTTCC. This sequence encodes CASSPAGAGGSGANVLTS.

The CDR3 sequence: CASSTPGTGGWETQYF. DNA for the CDR3: TGTGCCAGCAGCACCCCGGGGACAGGGGGCTGGGAGACCCAGTACTTC. The J gene is TRBJ2-5, the V gene TRBV7-9; the match to TRBD1 covers 12 bases. J lost 5 bases, V lost 5 bases, and 9 bases had no gene match. Germline-derived CDR1 and CDR2 are SEHNR and FQNEAQ (reference sequence). The CDR3 totals 16 residues.

The chain has TRBV6-1 and TRBJ2-7, with TRBD1 matching 7 bases. Germline CDR1 and CDR2: MNHNS and SASEGT. This CDR3 is built from 14 residues. Trimming cost V 2 bases and J 2 bases; bases outside gene matches: 3. In DNA, the CDR3 is TGTGCCAGCAGTGAATTGGGGACAGCCTACGAGCAGTACTTC. Protein product: CASSELGTAYEQYF.

The chain employs TRBV4-2 and TRBJ2-5; 7 bases agree with TRBD2. This CDR3 is 17 amino acids long. The germline gives CDR1 LGHNA, CDR2 YNFKEQ. The trim removed 0 bases at V and 4 bases at J, leaving 11 bases unmatched. The CDR3 loop is CASSQDPPAGSAETQYF. The CDR3 bases are TGTGCCAGCAGCCAAGATCCTCCAGCGGGGTCGGCAGAGACCCAGTACTTC.